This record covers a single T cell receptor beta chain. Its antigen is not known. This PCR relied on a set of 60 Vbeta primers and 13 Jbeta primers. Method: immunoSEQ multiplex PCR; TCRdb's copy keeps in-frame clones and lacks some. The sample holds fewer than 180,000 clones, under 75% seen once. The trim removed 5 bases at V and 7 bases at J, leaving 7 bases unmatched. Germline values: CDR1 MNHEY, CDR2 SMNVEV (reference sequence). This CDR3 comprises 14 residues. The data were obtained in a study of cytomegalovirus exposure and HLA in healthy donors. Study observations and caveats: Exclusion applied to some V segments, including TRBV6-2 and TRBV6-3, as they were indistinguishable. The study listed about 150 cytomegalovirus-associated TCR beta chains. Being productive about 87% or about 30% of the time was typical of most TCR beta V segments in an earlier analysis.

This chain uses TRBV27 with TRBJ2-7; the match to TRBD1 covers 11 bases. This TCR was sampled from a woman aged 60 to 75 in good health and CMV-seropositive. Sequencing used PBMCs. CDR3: CASSDGQGAVEQYF. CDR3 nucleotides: TGTGCCAGCAGTGACGGACAGGGGGCGGTTGAGCAGTACTTC.